This note documents a single T cell receptor (beta chain) sequence. The data derive from a study of blood T cell repertoires in COVID-19. Germline CDR1 and CDR2: MDHEN and SYDVKM. V was shortened by 6 bases and J by 0 bases, with 15 bases between the two germline ends. The CDR3 is 15 amino acids. Generated by immunoSEQ multiplex PCR, the TCRdb table keeps only in-frame clones and is missing some. Of approximately 83,000 clones in the sample, approximately 86% were seen once. The chain couples TRBV28 to TRBJ2-7; D is possibly TRBD2 (5 bases). The sample taken for sequencing was peripheral blood. This TCR came from a man aged 65 to 85 with acute or convalescent COVID-19. DNA of the CDR3: TGTGCCAGCAGCCCCTCCCTCGGGATCTCCTACGAGCAGTACTTC. Its translation is CASSPSLGISYEQYF.